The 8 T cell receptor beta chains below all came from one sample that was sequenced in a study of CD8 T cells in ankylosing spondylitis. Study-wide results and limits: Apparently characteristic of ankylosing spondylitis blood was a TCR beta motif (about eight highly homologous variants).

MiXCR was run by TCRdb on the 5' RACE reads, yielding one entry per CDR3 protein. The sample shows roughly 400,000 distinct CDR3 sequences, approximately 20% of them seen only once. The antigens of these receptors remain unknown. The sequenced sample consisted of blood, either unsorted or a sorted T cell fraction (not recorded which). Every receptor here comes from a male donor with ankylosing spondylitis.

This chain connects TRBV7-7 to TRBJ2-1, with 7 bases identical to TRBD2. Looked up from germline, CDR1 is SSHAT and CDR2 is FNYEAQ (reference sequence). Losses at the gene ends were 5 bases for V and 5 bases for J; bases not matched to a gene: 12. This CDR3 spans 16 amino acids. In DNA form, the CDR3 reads TGTGCCAGCAGCCCCCAACGGGGGGAAACGGACAATGAGCAGTTCTTC. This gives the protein CASSPQRGETDNEQFF. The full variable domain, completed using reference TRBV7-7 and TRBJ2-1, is GAGVSQSPRYKVTKRGQDVTLRCDPISSHATLYWYQQALGQGPEFLTYFNYEAQPDKSGLPSDRFSAERPEGSISTLTIQRTEQRDSAMYRCASSPQRGETDNEQFFGPGTRLTVL.

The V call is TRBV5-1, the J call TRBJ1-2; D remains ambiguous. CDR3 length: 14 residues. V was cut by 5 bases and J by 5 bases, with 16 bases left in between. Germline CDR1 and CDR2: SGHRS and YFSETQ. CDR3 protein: CASSVAELSYGYTF. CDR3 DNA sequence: TGCGCCAGCAGTGTTGCGGAGTTATCGTATGGCTACACCTTC.

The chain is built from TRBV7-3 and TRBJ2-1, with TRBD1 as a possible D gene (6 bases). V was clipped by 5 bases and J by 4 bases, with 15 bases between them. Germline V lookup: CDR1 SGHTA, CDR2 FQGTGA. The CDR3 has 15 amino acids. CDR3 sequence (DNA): TGTGCCAGCAGCGCCGACAGGCTCGGTTACAATGAGCAGTTCTTC. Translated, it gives CASSADRLGYNEQFF.

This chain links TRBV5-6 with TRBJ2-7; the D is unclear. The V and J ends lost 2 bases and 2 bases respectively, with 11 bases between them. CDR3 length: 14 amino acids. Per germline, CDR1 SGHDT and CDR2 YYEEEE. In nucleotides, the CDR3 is TGTGCCAGCAGCTTAGCACAGCCTACCTACGAGCAGTACTTC. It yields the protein CASSLAQPTYEQYF.

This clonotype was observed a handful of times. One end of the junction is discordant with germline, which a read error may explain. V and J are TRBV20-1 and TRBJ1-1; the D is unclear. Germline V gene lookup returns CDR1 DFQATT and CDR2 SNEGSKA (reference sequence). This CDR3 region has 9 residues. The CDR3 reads CSAPRASSF. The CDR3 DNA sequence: TGCAGTGCTCCCCGAGCGTCCAGCTTT.

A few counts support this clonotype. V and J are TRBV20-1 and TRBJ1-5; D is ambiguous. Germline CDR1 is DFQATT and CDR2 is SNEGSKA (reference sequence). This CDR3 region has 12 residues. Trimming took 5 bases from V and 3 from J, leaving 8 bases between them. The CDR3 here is CSAADYNQPQHF. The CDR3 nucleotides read TGCAGTGCTGCCGACTACAATCAGCCCCAGCATTTT.

The CDR3 nucleotides read TGTGCCAGCACTGACGGATACTTCAACCAGTATAATTCACCCCTCCACTTT. Protein: CASTDGYFNQYNSPLHF. The chain carries TRBV28 and TRBJ1-6; D remains ambiguous. The CDR3 has 17 amino acids. Germline lookup yields CDR1 MDHEN and CDR2 SYDVKM. Trimming took off 7 bases at V and 4 bases at J, with 20 bases between the two ends.

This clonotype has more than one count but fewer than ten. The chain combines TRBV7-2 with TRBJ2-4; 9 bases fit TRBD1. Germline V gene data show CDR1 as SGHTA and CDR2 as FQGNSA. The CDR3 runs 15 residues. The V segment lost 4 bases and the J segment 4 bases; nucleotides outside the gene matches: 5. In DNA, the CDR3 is TGTGCCAGCAGCTCTCCGGGACAGGGAAAAAACATTCAGTACTTC. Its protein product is CASSSPGQGKNIQYF.